The clone carrying this T cell receptor beta chain was detected many times. The data were taken from a study of T cells after yellow fever vaccination. The CDR3 is made up of 12 amino acids. Germline lookup yields CDR1 DFQATT and CDR2 SNEGSKA (reference sequence). The V and J ends lost 5 bases and 5 bases respectively, with 12 bases between them. Template-switching 5'RACE yielded the TCR cDNA; a universal primer site and UMIs were added in the process. Via MiXCR, TCRdb re-called the 5' RACE reads, giving one row per CDR3 protein. The data contain around 140,000 distinct CDR3 sequences, 7.7% of them singletons.

The V gene is TRBV20-1, the J gene TRBJ2-5, with D tentatively TRBD1 (6 bases). The specimen comprised CD4+ T cells sorted from PBMCs, sampled 5 days after the yellow fever booster vaccination. The receptor was isolated from a man aged 30-40 years who received the YFV17D yellow fever vaccine. The CDR3 region is CSADNRDETQYF. The CDR3, as DNA: TGCAGTGCTGACAACAGGGACGAGACCCAGTACTTC.